Below, 4 T cell receptor beta chains from the same sample are listed, as sequenced in a study of blood T cell repertoires in COVID-19 (dated by TCRdb to 2020 to 2021). The receptor library was made with the immunoSEQ multiplex PCR assay. Sourced from immuneACCESS, this table was stored by TCRdb with only in-frame sequences that have V and J called. A share of the clones is absent; for the studies checked, an unresolved V gene accounts for under half, and the remainder has no known explanation. The sample table contains roughly 250,000 clones; only one count was recorded for 65% to 85% of them. The ten largest account for roughly 14% of the sample. Sequences were obtained from peripheral blood. Every receptor here comes from a person aged 70 to 85 with COVID-19, enrolled during active disease.

The V call is TRBV15, the J call TRBJ1-3, with D possibly matching TRBD1 (6 bases). V lost 0 bases to trimming and J lost 4 bases, with 10 bases between them. In germline, CDR1 is LNHNV, CDR2 YYDKDF (reference sequence). CDR3 length: 15 amino acids. CDR3 amino acids: CATSRDPGQGNTIYF. In DNA, the CDR3 is TGTGCCACCAGCAGAGATCCAGGACAGGGAAACACCATATATTTT.

The chain has TRBV6-5 and TRBJ1-1, with a possible D match to TRBD1 (6 bases). The CDR3 sequence is 12 residues long. From germline, CDR1 is MNHEY and CDR2 SVGAGI. V lost 2 bases and J lost 11, with 12 bases in between. DNA of the CDR3: TGTGCCAGCAGTTACACACAGGGTCCGGCTTTCTTT. This codes for CASSYTQGPAFF.

The chain couples TRBV6-5 to TRBJ1-1; D is possibly TRBD1 (5 bases). CDR1 is MNHEY, CDR2 SVGAGI, per germline. CDR3 length: 13 amino acids. Trimming removed 10 bases from V and 5 bases from J, with 17 bases in between. The CDR3 sequence is CATRQHRGTEAFF. DNA for the CDR3: TGTGCCACCAGACAGCATAGGGGAACTGAAGCTTTCTTT.

The chain uses TRBV6-5 and TRBJ2-1, with 14 bases matching TRBD2. Germline lookup yields CDR1 MNHEY and CDR2 SVGAGI. The V and J ends lost 6 bases and 7 bases, in that order; junction bases with no gene match: 5. CDR3 size: 15 residues. CDR3 in DNA: TGTGCCAGCAGGGGGACTAGCGGGAGTACGAATGAGCAGTTCTTC. It translates to CASRGTSGSTNEQFF.